This T cell receptor beta chain is drawn from a study of T cells in localized non-small cell lung cancer. With respect to this clone: Its specificity is not known.

This CDR3 comprises 15 residues. Looked up from germline, CDR1 is SNHLY and CDR2 is FYNNEI. Trimming took 9 bases from V and 3 from J; bases not matched to a gene: 7. Study results and caveats: Longer overall survival accompanied higher blood T cell density.

Measured with immunoSEQ multiplex PCR; TCRdb has only the in-frame clones, and not every one. The sample records 86,000 or so clones, approximately 84% being singletons. This sequence originates from a man between 40 and 69 years old with stage I lung adenocarcinoma. The chain is built from TRBV2 and TRBJ2-7, with 14 bases identical to TRBD2. Material: peripheral blood, obtained before any cancer treatment. The CDR3 is CASRLAGGGLYEQYF. DNA of the CDR3: TGTGCCAGTAGACTAGCGGGAGGGGGGCTCTACGAGCAGTACTTC.